The clone carrying this T cell receptor (beta chain) appeared a single time. Its target is not known. The ends were cut back, 3 bases at V and 2 bases at J, with 14 bases in the middle. Germline V gene lookup returns CDR1 SQVTM and CDR2 ANQGSEA. This CDR3 is 14 amino acids long. The sample comes from a study of OX40 agonist ivuxolimab in advanced cancers. This table comes from immunoSEQ multiplex PCR, and its TCRdb copy is limited to in-frame clones, with some not included. The sample includes roughly 18,000 clones, 60% to 70% of them seen just once. General observations from the study: Among the least clonally expanded were partial responders at 0.1-3.0 mg/kg. Compared with CD4+, CD8+ T cells on average had more expanded clones.

The sequencing used CD4+ or CD8+ T cells sorted from blood, collected in a trial of the OX40 agonist ivuxolimab. The gene calls are TRBV29-1 and TRBJ2-7, with D possibly TRBD2 on 6 matching bases. The clonotype comes from an adult with an advanced solid tumor such as melanoma, head and neck, liver or kidney cancer. Here the CDR3 reads CSVEKASDPYEQYF. The CDR3 nucleotides are TGCAGCGTTGAGAAGGCTAGCGATCCCTACGAGCAGTACTTC.